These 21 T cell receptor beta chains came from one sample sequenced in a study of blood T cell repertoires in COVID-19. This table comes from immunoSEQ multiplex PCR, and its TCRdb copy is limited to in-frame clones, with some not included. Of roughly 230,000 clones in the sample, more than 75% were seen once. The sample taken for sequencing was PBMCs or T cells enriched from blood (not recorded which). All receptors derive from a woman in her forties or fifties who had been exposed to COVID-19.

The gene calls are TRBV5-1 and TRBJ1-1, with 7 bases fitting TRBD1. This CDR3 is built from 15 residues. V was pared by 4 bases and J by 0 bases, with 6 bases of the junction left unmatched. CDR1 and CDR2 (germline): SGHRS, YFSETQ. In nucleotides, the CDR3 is TGCGCCAGCAGCCACCAAACAGGGGTGAACACTGAAGCTTTCTTT. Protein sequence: CASSHQTGVNTEAFF.

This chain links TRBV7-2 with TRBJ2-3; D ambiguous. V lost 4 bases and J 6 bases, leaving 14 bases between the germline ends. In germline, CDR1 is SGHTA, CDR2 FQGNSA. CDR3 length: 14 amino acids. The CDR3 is CASSSISGRDTQYF. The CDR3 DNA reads TGTGCCAGCAGCTCCATCTCAGGCAGGGATACGCAGTATTTT. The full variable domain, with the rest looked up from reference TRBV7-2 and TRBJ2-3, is GAGVSQSPSNKVTEKGKDVELRCDPISGHTALYWYRQSLGQGLEFLIYFQGNSAPDKSGLPSDRFSAERTGGSVSTLTIQRTQQEDSAVYLCASSSISGRDTQYFGPGTRLTVL.

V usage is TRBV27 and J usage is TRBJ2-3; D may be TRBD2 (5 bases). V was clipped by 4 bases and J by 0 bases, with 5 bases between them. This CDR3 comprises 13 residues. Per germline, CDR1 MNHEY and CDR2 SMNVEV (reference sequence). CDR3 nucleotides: TGTGCCAGCAGTTGGAGGAGCACAGATACGCAGTATTTT. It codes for CASSWRSTDTQYF.

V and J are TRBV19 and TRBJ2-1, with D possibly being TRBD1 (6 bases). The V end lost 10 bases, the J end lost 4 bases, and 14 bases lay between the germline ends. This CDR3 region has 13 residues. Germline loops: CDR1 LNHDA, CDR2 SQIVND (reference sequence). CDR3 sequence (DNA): TGTGCCACGGGTCAGGGGTTATACAATGAGCAGTTCTTC. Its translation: CATGQGLYNEQFF.

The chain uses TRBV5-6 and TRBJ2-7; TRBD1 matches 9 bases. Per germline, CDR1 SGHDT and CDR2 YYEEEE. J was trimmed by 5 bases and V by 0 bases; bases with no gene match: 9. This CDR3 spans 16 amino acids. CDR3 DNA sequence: TGTGCCAGCAGCTTGGCGCTTGGGACAGGGTTGGACGAGCAGTACTTC. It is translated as CASSLALGTGLDEQYF. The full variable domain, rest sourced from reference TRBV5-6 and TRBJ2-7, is DAGVTQSPTHLIKTRGQQVTLRCSPKSGHDTVSWYQQALGQGPQFIFQYYEEEERQRGNFPDRFSGHQFPNYSSELNVNALLLGDSALYLCASSLALGTGLDEQYFGPGTRLTVT.

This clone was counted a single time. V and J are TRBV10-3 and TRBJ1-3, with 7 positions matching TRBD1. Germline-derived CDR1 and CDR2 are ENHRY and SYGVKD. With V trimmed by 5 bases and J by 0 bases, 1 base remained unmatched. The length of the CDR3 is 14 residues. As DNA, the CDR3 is TGTGCCATCAGTCGACAGGGCTCTGGAAACACCATATATTTT. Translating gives CAISRQGSGNTIYF.

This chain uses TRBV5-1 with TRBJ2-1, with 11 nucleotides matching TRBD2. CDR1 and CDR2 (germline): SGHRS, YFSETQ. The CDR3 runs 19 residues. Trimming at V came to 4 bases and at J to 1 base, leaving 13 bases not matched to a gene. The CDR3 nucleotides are TGCGCCAGCAGCCTAGGACTAGCGGGTCACCTCCTATCCTACAATGAGCAGTTCTTC. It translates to CASSLGLAGHLLSYNEQFF.

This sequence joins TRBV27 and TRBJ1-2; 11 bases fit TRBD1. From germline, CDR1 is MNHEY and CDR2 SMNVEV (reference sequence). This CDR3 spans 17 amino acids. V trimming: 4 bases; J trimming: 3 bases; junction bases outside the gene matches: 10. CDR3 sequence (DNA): TGTGCCAGCAGTTCTCGGACAGGGGGCTCGTCGGACTATGGCTACACCTTC. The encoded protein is CASSSRTGGSSDYGYTF.

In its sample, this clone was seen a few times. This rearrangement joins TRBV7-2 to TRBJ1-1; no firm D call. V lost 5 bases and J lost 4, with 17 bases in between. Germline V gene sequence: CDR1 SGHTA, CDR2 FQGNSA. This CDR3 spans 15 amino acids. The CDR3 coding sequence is TGTGCCAGCAGCGCCACCAGAGGGTCTATCACTGAAGCTTTCTTT. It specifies CASSATRGSITEAFF.

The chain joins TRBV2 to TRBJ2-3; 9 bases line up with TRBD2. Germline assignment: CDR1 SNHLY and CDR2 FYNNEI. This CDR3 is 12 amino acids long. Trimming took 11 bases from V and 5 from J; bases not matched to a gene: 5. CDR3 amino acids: CAGAGGQDTQYF. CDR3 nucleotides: TGTGCCGGTGCGGGGGGGCAAGATACGCAGTATTTT. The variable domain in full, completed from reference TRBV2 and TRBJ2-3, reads EPEVTQTPSHQVTQMGQEVILRCVPISNHLYFYWYRQILGQKVEFLVSFYNNEISEKSEIFDDQFSVERPDGSNFTLKIRSTKLEDSAMYFCAGAGGQDTQYFGPGTRLTVL.

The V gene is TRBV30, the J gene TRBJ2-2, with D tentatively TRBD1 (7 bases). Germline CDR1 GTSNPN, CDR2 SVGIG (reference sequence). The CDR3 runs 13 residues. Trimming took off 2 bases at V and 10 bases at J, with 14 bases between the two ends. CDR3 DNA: TGTGCCTGGAGTAACCAGGGGGGAGAGGAGCTGTTTTTT. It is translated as CAWSNQGGEELFF.

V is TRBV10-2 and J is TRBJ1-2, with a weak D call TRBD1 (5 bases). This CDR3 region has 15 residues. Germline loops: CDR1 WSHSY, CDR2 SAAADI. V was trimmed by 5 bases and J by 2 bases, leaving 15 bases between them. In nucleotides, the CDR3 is TGCGCCAGCAGTCCCAACCTGGGACTCAACTATGGCTACACCTTC. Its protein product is CASSPNLGLNYGYTF.

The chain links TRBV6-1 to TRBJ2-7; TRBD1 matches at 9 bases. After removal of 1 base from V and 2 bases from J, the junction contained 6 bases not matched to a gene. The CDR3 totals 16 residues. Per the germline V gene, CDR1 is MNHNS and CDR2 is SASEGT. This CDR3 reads CASSEEGTGIPYEQYF. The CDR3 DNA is TGTGCCAGCAGTGAAGAAGGGACAGGGATCCCCTACGAGCAGTACTTC.

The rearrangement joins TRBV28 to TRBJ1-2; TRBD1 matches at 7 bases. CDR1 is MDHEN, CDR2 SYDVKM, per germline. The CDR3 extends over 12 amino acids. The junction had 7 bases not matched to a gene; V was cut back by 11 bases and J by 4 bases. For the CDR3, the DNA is TGTGCCGCTCGACAGGGAGGCTATGGCTACACCTTC. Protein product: CAARQGGYGYTF.

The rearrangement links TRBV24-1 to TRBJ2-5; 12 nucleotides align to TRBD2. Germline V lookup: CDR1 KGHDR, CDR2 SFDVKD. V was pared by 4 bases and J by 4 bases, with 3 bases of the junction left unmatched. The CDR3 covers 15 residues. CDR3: CATSDGTSGPETQYF. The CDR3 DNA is TGTGCCACCAGTGACGGGACTAGCGGGCCAGAGACCCAGTACTTC.

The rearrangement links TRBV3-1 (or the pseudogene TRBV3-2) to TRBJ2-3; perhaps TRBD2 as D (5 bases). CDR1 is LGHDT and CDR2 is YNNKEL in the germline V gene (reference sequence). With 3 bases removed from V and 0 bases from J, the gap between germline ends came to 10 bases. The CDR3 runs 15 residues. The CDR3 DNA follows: TGTGCCAGCAGCCACTCTAGCCGTAGCACAGATACGCAGTATTTT. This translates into CASSHSSRSTDTQYF.

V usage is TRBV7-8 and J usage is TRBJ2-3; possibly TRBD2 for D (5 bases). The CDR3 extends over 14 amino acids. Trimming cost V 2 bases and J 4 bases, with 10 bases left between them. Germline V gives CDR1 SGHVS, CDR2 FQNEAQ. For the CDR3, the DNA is TGTGCCAGCAGCTTATGGTACGGGGCAGATACGCAGTATTTT. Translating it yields CASSLWYGADTQYF.

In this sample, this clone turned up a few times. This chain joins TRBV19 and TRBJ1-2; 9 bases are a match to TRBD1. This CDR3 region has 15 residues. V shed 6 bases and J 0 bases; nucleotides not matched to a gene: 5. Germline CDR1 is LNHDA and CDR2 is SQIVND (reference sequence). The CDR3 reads CASSYRGPANYGYTF. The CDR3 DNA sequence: TGTGCCAGTAGCTACAGGGGGCCGGCTAACTATGGCTACACCTTC.

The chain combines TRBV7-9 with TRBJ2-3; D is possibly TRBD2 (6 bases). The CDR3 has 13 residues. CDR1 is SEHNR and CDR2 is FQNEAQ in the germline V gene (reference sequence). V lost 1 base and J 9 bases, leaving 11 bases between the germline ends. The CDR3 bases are TGTGCCAGCAGCTTAGGGACCGCGGGGACGCAGTATTTT. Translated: CASSLGTAGTQYF.

DNA for the CDR3: TGTGCCAGCAGTCTCCCGCTAGTGGGTACTGAAGCTTTCTTT. Translation gives CASSLPLVGTEAFF. This chain uses TRBV27 with TRBJ1-1; D gene unclear. The V and J ends lost 5 bases and 5 bases respectively, with 15 bases between them. This CDR3 contains 14 residues. Germline loops: CDR1 MNHEY, CDR2 SMNVEV (reference sequence).

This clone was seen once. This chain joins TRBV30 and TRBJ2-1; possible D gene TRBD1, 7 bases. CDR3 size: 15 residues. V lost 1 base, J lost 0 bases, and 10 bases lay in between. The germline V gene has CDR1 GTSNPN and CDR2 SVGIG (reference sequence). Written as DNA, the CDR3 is TGTGCCTGGAGTGGACAGGGACTCTCCTACAATGAGCAGTTCTTC. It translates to CAWSGQGLSYNEQFF.